This TCR beta chain derives from a study of T cell repertoires in aging, cancer and after chemotherapy. Study summary: Clear clonal overlap appeared across healthy donor samples taken over several months to years. Study-wide points: Median generation probability rose over the chemotherapy interval in each cancer cohort, suggesting rebound thymic output. These repertoire data do not allow conclusions about immunological memory after chemotherapy. Untreated cancer patients had significantly lower blood TCR diversity than age-matched healthy donors.

Germline V CDR1 and CDR2: LNHDA, SQIVND (reference sequence). The V and J ends lost 4 bases and 2 bases respectively, with 8 bases between them. The CDR3 covers 13 residues. The template was genomic DNA from peripheral blood, not RNA. A mixed TRB-A/B primer pool amplified rearranged TRB by multiplex touch-down PCR. TCRdb reprocessed the multiplex PCR reads with MiXCR, giving one entry per CDR3 protein. The table lists around 2,100 distinct CDR3 sequences, 28% of them singletons, with roughly 34% in the top ten. This clonotype is judged large. Its antigen is not known. The chain joins TRBV19 to TRBJ1-2; no clear D gene. This TCR was sampled from a human donor in good health. Input material: blood. The CDR3 loop is CASSRAGNYGYTF. The CDR3 DNA follows: TGTGCCAGTAGTAGGGCGGGCAACTATGGCTACACCTTC.